This T cell receptor beta chain was captured by sequencing in a study of neoadjuvant nivolumab and ipilimumab in lung cancer (dated by TCRdb to the early 2020s). Describing the broader study: In the NEOSTAR trial, nivolumab was administered intravenously at 3 mg/kg on days 1, 15 and 29, and the combination arm also received ipilimumab 1 mg/kg on day 1 only. TCR repertoires in pretherapy (baseline) peripheral blood were compared with TCR repertoires in tumors resected at surgery after neoadjuvant immune checkpoint blockade. For each study arm, the primary endpoint of the trial was the rate of major pathologic response (MPR) in the intention-to-treat population. Seven patients had matched pretherapy and resected tumor pairs analyzed, with four treated with nivolumab and three with nivolumab plus ipilimumab. In the trial, 45 or so patients with operable NSCLC were treated, of whom some 23 were randomized to nivolumab monotherapy and around 21 to nivolumab plus ipilimumab. What the work shows at the level of the full study, not this receptor alone: A small number of samples underwent TCR sequencing. There was no significant correlation between TCR clonality and pathologic tumor regression, and just a single major-pathologic-response sample was available for the clonality-regression analysis. From pretherapy to surgery, increases in tumor T-cell richness and clonality were observed in three of three dual-therapy tumors but in only two of four nivolumab-treated tumors. Richness in tumors resected after neoadjuvant therapy showed a positive correlation with pretherapy blood TCR richness (Spearman R ~ 0.78). Compared with tumor-adjacent uninvolved lung, resected tumors had greater TCR richness and clonality, and increases showed up in more of the dual-therapy-treated tumors.

The time point label for this specimen denotes: pretherapy, before neoadjuvant immune checkpoint inhibitors. The samples were taken from NEOSTAR, a phase 2 randomized trial in operable NSCLC that tested neoadjuvant nivolumab or nivolumab plus ipilimumab, followed by surgery. Based on the germline V gene, the CDR1 and CDR2 sequences are SGHRS and YFSETQ. There are 15 amino acids in the CDR3, from cysteine to phenylalanine inclusive. Kept here is only the CDR3 DNA, which spans 45 bases and is read in frame from base 1. The germline V and J ends show losses of 4 bases and 5 bases respectively, and no gene match explains 8 bases of the junction. The library was obtained by the immunoSEQ multiplex PCR assay. Regarding the original processing steps: Repertoires were summarized in terms of richness and clonality, and significantly expanded and contracted clones between pre- and post-therapy samples were identified. Held by TCRdb, this immuneACCESS table contains in-frame sequences only and omits some clones. Under half of the omission traces to an unresolved V gene where checked; the cause of the rest is unknown. V, J and clone size were drawn from that table, and D and trimming were deduced from the DNA. Here the sample has 40,000 to 55,000 clones; around 89% occur a single time. The top ten hold around 3.8% of the sample.

About this clone itself: Its antigen has not been determined. Base quality data are lacking; no much larger clone is found one base away.

The chain employs TRBV5-1 and TRBJ2-5, with 10 bases in between that match TRBD1. The sequencing used blood, collected before neoadjuvant nivolumab, alone or with ipilimumab. This TCR derives from an adult with non-small cell lung cancer. Some clones in this sample may be carry-over from other donors' samples. The DNA is TGCGCCAGCAGCCAACCCGGGACAGGGGAGGAGACCCAGTACTTC. Its amino acids are CASSQPGTGEETQYF. The full variable domain, completed from the reference TRBV5-1 and TRBJ2-5 proteins outside the CDR3, reads KAGVTQTPRYLIKTRGQQVTLSCSPISGHRSVSWYQQTPGQGLQFLFEYFSETQRNKGNFPGRFSGRQFSNSRSEMNVSTLELGDSALYLCASSQPGTGEETQYFGPGTRLLVL.